This T cell receptor (beta chain) was recorded in a study of blood T cell repertoires in COVID-19. As for the study in general: Sites in the United States, Italy and Spain provided acute and convalescent COVID-19 samples. The analysed material was cDNA or gDNA that came from T cells, B-cell-depleted T cells, or PBMCs.

Losses at the gene ends were 5 bases for V and 3 bases for J; bases not matched to a gene: 5. CDR1 is SSHAT and CDR2 is FNYEAQ in the germline V gene (reference sequence). The CDR3 sequence is 14 residues long. In the original analysis: Quantification of nucleated cells was approximated via reference gene primer amplification. Profiling relied on immunoSEQ multiplex PCR, and the TCRdb table lists in-frame clones only, not all of them. That table is the source of V, J and clone size, and D and trimming were worked out from the DNA. The table has around 310,000 clones, around 91% seen once. The origin of this receptor is a woman aged 55 to 70 with acute or convalescent COVID-19. The source material was peripheral blood. The genes are TRBV7-7 and TRBJ2-3; 7 bases map to TRBD1. The CDR3 nucleotides are TGTGCCAGCAGCGAGACGACAGGGACAGATACGCAGTATTTT. Residues: CASSETTGTDTQYF.